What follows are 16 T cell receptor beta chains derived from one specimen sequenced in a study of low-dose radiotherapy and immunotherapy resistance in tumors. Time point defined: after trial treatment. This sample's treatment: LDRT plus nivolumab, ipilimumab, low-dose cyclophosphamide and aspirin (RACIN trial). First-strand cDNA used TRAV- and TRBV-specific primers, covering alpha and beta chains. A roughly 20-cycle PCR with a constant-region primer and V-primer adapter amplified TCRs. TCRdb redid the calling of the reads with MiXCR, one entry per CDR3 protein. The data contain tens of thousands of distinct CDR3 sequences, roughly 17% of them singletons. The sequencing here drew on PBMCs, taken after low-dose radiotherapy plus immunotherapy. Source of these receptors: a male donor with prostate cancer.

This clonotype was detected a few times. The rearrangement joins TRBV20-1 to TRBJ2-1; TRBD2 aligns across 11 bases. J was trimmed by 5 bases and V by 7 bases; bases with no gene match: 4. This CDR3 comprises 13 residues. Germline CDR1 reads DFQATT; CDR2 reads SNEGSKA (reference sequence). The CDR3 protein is CSVPGLADNEQFF. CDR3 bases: TGCAGTGTTCCGGGACTAGCGGACAATGAGCAGTTCTTC.

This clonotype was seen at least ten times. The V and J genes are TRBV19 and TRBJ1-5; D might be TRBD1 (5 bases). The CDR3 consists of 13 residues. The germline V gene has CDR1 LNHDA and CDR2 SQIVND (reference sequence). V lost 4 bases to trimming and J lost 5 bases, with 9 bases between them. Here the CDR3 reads CASSRGDHQPQHF. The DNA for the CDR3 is TGTGCCAGTAGTAGGGGGGACCATCAGCCCCAGCATTTT.

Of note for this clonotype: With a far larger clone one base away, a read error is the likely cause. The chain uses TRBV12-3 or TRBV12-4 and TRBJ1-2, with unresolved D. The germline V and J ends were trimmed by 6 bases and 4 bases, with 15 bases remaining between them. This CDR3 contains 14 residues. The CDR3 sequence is CASSAGSVCYGYTF. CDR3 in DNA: TGTGCCAGCAGCGCGGGCTCCGTCTGCTATGGCTACACCTTC.

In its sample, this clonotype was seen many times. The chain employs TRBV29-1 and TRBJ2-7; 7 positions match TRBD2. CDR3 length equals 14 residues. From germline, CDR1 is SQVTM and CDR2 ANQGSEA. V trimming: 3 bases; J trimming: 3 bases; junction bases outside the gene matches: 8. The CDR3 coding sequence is TGCAGCGTTGAGGTGGTGGGAGGGGTCTACGAGCAGTACTTC. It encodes CSVEVVGGVYEQYF.

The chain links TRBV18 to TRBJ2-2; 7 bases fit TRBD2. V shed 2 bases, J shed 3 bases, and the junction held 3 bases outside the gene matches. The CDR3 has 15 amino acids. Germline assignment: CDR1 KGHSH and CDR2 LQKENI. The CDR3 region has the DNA TGTGCCAGCTCACCAATAGCGGGTTACACCGGGGAGCTGTTTTTT. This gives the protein CASSPIAGYTGELFF.

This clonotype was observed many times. The CDR3 spells CSARFRGGHEQYF. CDR3 bases: TGCAGTGCAAGATTCCGGGGGGGTCACGAGCAGTACTTC. The chain has TRBV20-1 and TRBJ2-7; 8 positions agree with TRBD2. The germline CDR1 and CDR2 sequences are DFQATT and SNEGSKA (reference sequence). V lost 6 bases to trimming and J lost 5 bases; unmatched junction nucleotides: 9. The CDR3 has 13 amino acids.

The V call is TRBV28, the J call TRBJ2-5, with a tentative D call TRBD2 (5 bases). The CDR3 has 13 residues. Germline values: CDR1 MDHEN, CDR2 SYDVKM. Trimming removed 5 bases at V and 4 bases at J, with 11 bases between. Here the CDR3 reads CASSPRTGETQYF. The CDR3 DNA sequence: TGTGCCAGCAGTCCAAGGACTGGAGAGACCCAGTACTTC. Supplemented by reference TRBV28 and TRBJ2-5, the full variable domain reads DVKVTQSSRYLVKRTGEKVFLECVQDMDHENMFWYRQDPGLGLRLIYFSYDVKMKEKGDIPEGYSVSREKKERFSLILESASTNQTSMYLCASSPRTGETQYFGPGTRLLVL.

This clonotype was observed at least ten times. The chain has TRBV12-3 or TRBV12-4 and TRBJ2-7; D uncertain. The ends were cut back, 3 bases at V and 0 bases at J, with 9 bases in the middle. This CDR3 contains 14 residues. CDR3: CASSLAQVSYEQYF. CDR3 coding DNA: TGTGCCAGCAGTTTGGCCCAGGTCTCCTACGAGCAGTACTTC.

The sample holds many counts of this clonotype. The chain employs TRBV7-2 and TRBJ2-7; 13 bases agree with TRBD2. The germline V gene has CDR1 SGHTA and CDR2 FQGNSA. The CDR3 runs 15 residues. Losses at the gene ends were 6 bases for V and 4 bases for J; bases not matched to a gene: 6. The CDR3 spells CASSSGLAGRYEQYF. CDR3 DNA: TGTGCCAGCAGTTCGGGACTAGCGGGAAGGTACGAGCAGTACTTC.

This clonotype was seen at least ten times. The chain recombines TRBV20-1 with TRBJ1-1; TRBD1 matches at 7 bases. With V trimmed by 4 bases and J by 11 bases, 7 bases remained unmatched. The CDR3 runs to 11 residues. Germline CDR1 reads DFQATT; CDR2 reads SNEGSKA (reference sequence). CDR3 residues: CSATATGSAFF. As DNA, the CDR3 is TGCAGTGCTACGGCGACAGGGTCGGCTTTCTTT.

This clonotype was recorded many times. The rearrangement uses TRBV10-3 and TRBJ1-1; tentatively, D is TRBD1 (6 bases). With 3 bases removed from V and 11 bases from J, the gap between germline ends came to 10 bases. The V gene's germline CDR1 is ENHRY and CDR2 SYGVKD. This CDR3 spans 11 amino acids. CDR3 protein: CAISDGGEAFF. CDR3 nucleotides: TGTGCCATCAGTGACGGGGGCGAGGCTTTCTTT.

Here the CDR3 reads CASSAGTLNTEAFF. CDR3 DNA: TGTGCCAGCAGTGCCGGGACACTAAACACTGAAGCTTTCTTT. This chain links TRBV6-5 with TRBJ1-1; TRBD1 might be the D (6 bases). This CDR3 is 14 amino acids long. Trimming removed 5 bases at V and 2 bases at J, with 12 bases between. Germline V gives CDR1 MNHEY, CDR2 SVGAGI.

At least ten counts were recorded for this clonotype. The CDR3 DNA reads as TGTGCCAGCAGCCCGCAGGGCTTCGGTGGCTACACCTTC. It codes for CASSPQGFGGYTF. This chain joins TRBV6-1 and TRBJ1-2, with a possible D match to TRBD1 (5 bases). CDR3 length: 13 amino acids. The germline gives CDR1 MNHNS, CDR2 SASEGT. Trimming left V 6 bases short and J 7 bases short, with 15 bases between.

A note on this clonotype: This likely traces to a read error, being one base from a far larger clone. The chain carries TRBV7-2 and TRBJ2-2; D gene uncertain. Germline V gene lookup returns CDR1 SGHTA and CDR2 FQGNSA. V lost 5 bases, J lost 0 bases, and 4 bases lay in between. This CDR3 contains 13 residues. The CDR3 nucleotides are TGTGCCAGCAGCCCTACGAACACCGGGGAGCTGTTTTTT. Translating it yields CASSPTNTGELFF. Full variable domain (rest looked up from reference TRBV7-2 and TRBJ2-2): GAGVSQSPSNKVTEKGKDVELRCDPISGHTALYWYRQSLGQGLEFLIYFQGNSAPDKSGLPSDRFSAERTGGSVSTLTIQRTQQEDSAVYLCASSPTNTGELFFGEGSRLTVL.

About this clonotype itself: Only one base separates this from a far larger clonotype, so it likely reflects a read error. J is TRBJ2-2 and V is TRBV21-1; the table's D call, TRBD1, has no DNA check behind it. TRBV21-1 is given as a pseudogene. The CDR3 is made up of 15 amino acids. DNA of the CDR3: TGCGCCAGCATTGGCGTGAGTGGGGGGGCCGGGGAGCTGTTTTTT. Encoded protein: CASIGVSGGAGELFF.

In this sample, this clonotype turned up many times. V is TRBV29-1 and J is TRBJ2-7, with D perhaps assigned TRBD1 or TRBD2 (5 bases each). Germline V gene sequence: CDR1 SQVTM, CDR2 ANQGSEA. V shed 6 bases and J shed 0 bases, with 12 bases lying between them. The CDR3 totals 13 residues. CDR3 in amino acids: CSVGPGISYEQYF. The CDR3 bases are TGCAGCGTGGGACCGGGAATCTCCTACGAGCAGTACTTC.